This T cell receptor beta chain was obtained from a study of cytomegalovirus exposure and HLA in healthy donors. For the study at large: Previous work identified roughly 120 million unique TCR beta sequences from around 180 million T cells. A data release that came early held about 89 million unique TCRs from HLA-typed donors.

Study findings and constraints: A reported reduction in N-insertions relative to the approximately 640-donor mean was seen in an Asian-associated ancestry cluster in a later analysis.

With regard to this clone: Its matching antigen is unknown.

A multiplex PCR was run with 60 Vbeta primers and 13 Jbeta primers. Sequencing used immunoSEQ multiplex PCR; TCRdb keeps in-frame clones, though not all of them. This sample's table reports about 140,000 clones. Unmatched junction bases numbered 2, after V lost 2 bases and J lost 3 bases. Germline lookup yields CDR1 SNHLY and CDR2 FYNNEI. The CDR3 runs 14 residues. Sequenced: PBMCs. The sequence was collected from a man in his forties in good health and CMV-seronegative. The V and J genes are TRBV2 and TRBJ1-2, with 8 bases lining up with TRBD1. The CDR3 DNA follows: TGTGCCAGCAGTGAATTGACAGGGGACTATGGCTACACCTTC. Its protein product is CASSELTGDYGYTF.